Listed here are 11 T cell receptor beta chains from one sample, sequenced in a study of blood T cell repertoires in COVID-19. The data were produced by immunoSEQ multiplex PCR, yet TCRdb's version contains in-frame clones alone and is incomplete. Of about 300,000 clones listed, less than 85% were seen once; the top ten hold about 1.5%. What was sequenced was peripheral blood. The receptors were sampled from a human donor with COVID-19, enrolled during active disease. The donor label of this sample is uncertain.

The CDR3 DNA reads as TGTGCCAGCAGCCTAGAACAGGGTAACACTGAAGCTTTCTTT. As protein: CASSLEQGNTEAFF. This chain uses TRBV5-4 with TRBJ1-1; a weak D match, TRBD1 (6 bases). Per germline, CDR1 SGHNT and CDR2 YYREEE (reference sequence). The CDR3 covers 14 residues. V lost 4 bases, J lost 2 bases, and 12 bases lay in between.

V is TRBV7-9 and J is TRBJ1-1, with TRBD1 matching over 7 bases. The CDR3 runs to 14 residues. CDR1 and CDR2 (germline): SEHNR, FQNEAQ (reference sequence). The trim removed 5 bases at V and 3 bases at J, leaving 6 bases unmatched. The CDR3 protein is CASSQQGLDTEAFF. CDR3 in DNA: TGTGCCAGCAGCCAACAGGGGCTGGACACTGAAGCTTTCTTT.

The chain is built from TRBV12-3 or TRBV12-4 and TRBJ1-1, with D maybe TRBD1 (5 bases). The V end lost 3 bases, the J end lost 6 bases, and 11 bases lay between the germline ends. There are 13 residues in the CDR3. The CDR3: CASSFRQGPEAFF. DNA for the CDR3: TGTGCCAGCAGTTTTAGGCAGGGCCCTGAAGCTTTCTTT.

DNA for the CDR3: TGTGCCAGCAGCTGGGGGCGGAACACTGAAGCTTTCTTT. Its protein is CASSWGRNTEAFF. This chain joins TRBV11-1 and TRBJ1-1; TRBD1 might be the D (6 bases). The ends were cut back, 4 bases at V and 1 base at J, with 7 bases in the middle. Germline lookup yields CDR1 SGHAT and CDR2 FQDESV (reference sequence). There are 13 residues in the CDR3. Full variable domain (rest looked up from reference TRBV11-1 and TRBJ1-1): EAEVAQSPRYKITEKSQAVAFWCDPISGHATLYWYRQILGQGPELLVQFQDESVVDDSQLPKDRFSAERLKGVDSTLKIQPAELGDSAMYLCASSWGRNTEAFFGQGTRLTVV.

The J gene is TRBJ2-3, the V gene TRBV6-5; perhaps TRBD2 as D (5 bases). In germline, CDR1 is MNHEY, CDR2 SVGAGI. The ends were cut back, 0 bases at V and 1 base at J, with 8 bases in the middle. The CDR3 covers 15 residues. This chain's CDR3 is CASSYSTIGTDTQYF. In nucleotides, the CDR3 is TGTGCCAGCAGTTACTCGACTATAGGCACAGATACGCAGTATTTT.

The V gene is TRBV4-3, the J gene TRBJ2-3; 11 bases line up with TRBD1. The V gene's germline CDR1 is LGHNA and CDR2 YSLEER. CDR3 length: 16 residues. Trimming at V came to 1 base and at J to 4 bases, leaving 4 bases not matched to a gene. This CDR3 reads CASSQADRGHADTQYF. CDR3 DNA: TGCGCCAGCAGCCAAGCGGACAGGGGGCATGCAGATACGCAGTATTTT.

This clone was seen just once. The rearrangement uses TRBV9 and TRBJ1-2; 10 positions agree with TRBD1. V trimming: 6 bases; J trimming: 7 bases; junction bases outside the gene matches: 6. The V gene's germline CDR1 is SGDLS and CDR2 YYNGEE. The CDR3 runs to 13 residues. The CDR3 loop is CASNLGQGGGYTF. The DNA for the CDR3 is TGTGCCAGCAACTTAGGACAGGGGGGTGGCTACACCTTC.

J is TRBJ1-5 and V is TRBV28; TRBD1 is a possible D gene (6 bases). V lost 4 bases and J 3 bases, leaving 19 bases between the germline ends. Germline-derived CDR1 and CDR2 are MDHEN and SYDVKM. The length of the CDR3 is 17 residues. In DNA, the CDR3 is TGTGCCAGCAGTTCCCCGGGGGGAGAGGGGGACAATCAGCCCCAGCATTTT. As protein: CASSSPGGEGDNQPQHF.

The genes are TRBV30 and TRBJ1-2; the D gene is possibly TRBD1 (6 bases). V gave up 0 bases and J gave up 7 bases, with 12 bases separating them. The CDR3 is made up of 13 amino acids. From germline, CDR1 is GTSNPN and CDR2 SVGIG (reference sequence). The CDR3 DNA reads TGTGCCTGGAGTGTACGGGCAGGGGTTGGCTACACCTTC. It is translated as CAWSVRAGVGYTF.

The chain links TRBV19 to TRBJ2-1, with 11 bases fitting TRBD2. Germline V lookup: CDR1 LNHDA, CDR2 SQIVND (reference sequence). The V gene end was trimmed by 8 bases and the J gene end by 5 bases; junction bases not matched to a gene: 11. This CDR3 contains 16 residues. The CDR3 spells CASSKPGLAAHNEQFF. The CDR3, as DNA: TGTGCCAGTTCGAAACCGGGACTAGCGGCCCACAATGAGCAGTTCTTC.

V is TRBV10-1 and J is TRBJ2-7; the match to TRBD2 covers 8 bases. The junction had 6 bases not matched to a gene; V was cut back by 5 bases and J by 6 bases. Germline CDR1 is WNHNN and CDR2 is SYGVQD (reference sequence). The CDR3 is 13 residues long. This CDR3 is CASSPSGSSEQYF. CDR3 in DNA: TGCGCCAGCAGTCCGAGCGGGAGCAGCGAGCAGTACTTC.